Shown below are 10 T cell receptor beta chains from a single sample sequenced in a study of T cell changes during pregnancy in multiple sclerosis. This table comes from immunoSEQ multiplex PCR, and its TCRdb copy is limited to in-frame clones, with some not included. The sample contains some 40,000 clones, about 89% of which appear only once. The starting material was CD4+ T cells from peripheral blood mononuclear cells, obtained in the first trimester of pregnancy. Every receptor here comes from a female donor with multiple sclerosis, enrolled in a pregnancy study.

J is TRBJ2-1 and V is TRBV7-2, with D possibly being TRBD1 (5 bases). Germline V gene sequence: CDR1 SGHTA, CDR2 FQGNSA. Trimming took 1 base from V and 7 from J, leaving 11 bases between them. This CDR3 region has 14 residues. Written as DNA, the CDR3 is TGTGCCAGCAGCTTAGGGTCAGGGAAAAATGAGCAGTTCTTC. Its translation: CASSLGSGKNEQFF.

A word on this clone: This sample includes further DNA sequences coding for the same CDR3. The chain carries TRBV5-1 and TRBJ2-6; TRBD1 might be the D (5 bases). The germline CDR1 and CDR2 sequences are SGHRS and YFSETQ. This CDR3 spans 18 amino acids. Trimming pared 3 bases from V and 0 bases from J, leaving 16 bases between. The CDR3 loop is CASSSRVLTSSGANVLTF. CDR3 sequence (DNA): TGCGCCAGCAGCTCCAGGGTATTAACCAGCTCTGGGGCCAACGTCCTGACTTTC.

The V gene is TRBV5-1, the J gene TRBJ2-1; D may be TRBD2 (5 bases). The germline V and J ends were trimmed by 1 base and 0 bases, with 14 bases remaining between them. Germline lookup yields CDR1 SGHRS and CDR2 YFSETQ. The CDR3 is made up of 17 amino acids. CDR3 DNA sequence: TGCGCCAGCAGCTTGTCGGGGTGGGGAAGCTCCTACAATGAGCAGTTCTTC. Translated: CASSLSGWGSSYNEQFF.

In this sample, this clone turned up once. J is TRBJ2-7 and V is TRBV9, with 7 bases aligning to TRBD2. V lost 2 bases to trimming and J lost 2 bases; unmatched junction nucleotides: 4. Germline-derived CDR1 and CDR2 are SGDLS and YYNGEE. This CDR3 is built from 14 residues. The CDR3 coding sequence is TGTGCCAGCAGCGTCGGCGGGAGAACCTACGAGCAGTACTTC. It yields the protein CASSVGGRTYEQYF.

V is TRBV27 and J is TRBJ1-2; TRBD1 matches 8 bases. The V gene's germline CDR1 is MNHEY and CDR2 SMNVEV (reference sequence). V shed 5 bases and J 4 bases; nucleotides not matched to a gene: 9. This CDR3 region has 15 residues. The CDR3 here is CASSPSGQGSYGYTF. DNA of the CDR3: TGTGCCAGCAGTCCGTCTGGACAGGGCTCCTATGGCTACACCTTC.

V usage is TRBV28 and J usage is TRBJ2-7, with D possibly matching TRBD1 (5 bases). Germline CDR1 and CDR2: MDHEN and SYDVKM. This CDR3 has 12 amino acids. V lost 8 bases, J lost 2 bases, and 10 bases lay in between. The CDR3, as DNA: TGTGCCAGCGGTCAACAGGCCTACGAGCAGTACTTC. This translates into CASGQQAYEQYF.

The J gene is TRBJ2-7, the V gene TRBV7-9, with 9 bases fitting TRBD1. V lost 1 base, J lost 4 bases, and 5 bases stayed unmatched. The CDR3 spans 15 residues. Germline V lookup: CDR1 SEHNR, CDR2 FQNEAQ (reference sequence). The CDR3 bases are TGTGCCAGCAGCTTAGTAGGGACAGGGATATACGAGCAGTACTTC. The encoded protein is CASSLVGTGIYEQYF.

This clone was seen only a few times. The chain carries TRBV10-2 and TRBJ1-1; TRBD1 might be the D (6 bases). Between the trimmed V and J ends, which lost 2 bases and 5 bases, there was a span of 12 bases. In germline, CDR1 is WSHSY, CDR2 SAAADI. The CDR3 loop spans 14 amino acids. The DNA for the CDR3 is TGCGCCAGCAGTGAGGCAGGGGTTGGAACTGAAGCTTTCTTT. This codes for CASSEAGVGTEAFF.

This clone was detected a few times. The genes are TRBV4-1 and TRBJ1-2, with a tentative D call TRBD1 (5 bases). This CDR3 has 15 residues. Trimming removed 1 base from V and 8 bases from J, with 17 bases in between. The germline gives CDR1 MGHRA, CDR2 YSYEKL. This chain's CDR3 is CASSQVPRALGGYTF. CDR3 bases: TGCGCCAGCAGCCAAGTCCCCAGGGCCCTAGGGGGCTACACCTTC.

The CDR3 loop is CSVRLVSGANVLTF. Here the CDR3 DNA reads TGCAGCGTTCGTTTAGTGTCTGGGGCCAACGTCCTGACTTTC. This chain links TRBV29-1 with TRBJ2-6; D not resolved. Germline CDR1 SQVTM, CDR2 ANQGSEA. The CDR3 consists of 14 residues. Trimming shortened V by 5 bases and J by 1 base, and 9 bases separated the two germline ends. The full variable domain, in which reference TRBV29-1 and TRBJ2-6 provide the parts outside the CDR3, is SAVISQKPSRDICQRGTSLTIQCQVDSQVTMMFWYRQQPGQSLTLIATANQGSEATYESGFVIDKFPISRPNLTFSTLTVSNMSPEDSSIYLCSVRLVSGANVLTFGAGSRLTVL.